The 29 T cell receptor beta chains presented below share a single source sample, sequenced in a study of spatial heterogeneity in lung cancer. Study findings and constraints: The number of expanded tumor alpha and beta chains correlated with mutation number.

As to time point: sample taken at primary tumor resection. These receptors lack a known antigen. TCRdb recomputed calls from the 5' RACE reads with MiXCR, one row per CDR3 protein. The top ten hold roughly 8% of the sample, which has about 24,000 distinct CDR3 sequences, 8.8% seen once. The starting material was lung tumor tissue, obtained at surgery. Receptors were obtained from a male donor with early-stage non-small cell lung cancer.

This clonotype was seen ten or more times. This sequence joins TRBV4-3 and TRBJ2-3, with D hard to call. The V and J ends lost 0 bases and 1 base respectively, with 14 bases between them. The CDR3 is made up of 17 amino acids. Germline CDR1 LGHNA, CDR2 YSLEER. CDR3 protein: CASSQDRLSIGTDTQYF. The CDR3 DNA reads as TGCGCCAGCAGCCAAGACAGGCTTTCAATCGGCACAGATACGCAGTATTTT.

This clonotype was counted many times. The rearrangement links TRBV12-5 to TRBJ1-5; D is possibly TRBD1 (6 bases). The CDR3 length is 15 residues. CDR1 is LGHNT and CDR2 is FRNRAP in the germline V gene. V lost 7 bases and J lost 12, with 25 bases in between. As DNA, the CDR3 is TGTGCTAGTGCTCCAGAATGGGGGCCCGGTAGGGTCCAGCATTTT. Its translation is CASAPEWGPGRVQHF.

J is TRBJ2-3 and V is TRBV3-1; D is unresolved. The CDR3 spans 16 residues. The germline V and J ends were trimmed by 4 bases and 7 bases, with 21 bases remaining between them. Germline V gene lookup returns CDR1 LGHDT and CDR2 YNNKEL (reference sequence). The DNA of the CDR3 is TGTGCCAGCAGCCTCGAGGCGAATCTGGTCTGGAATACGCAGTATTTT. This codes for CASSLEANLVWNTQYF.

The chain uses TRBV28 and TRBJ2-7, with D possibly being TRBD2 (7 bases). The CDR3 spans 14 residues. From germline, CDR1 is MDHEN and CDR2 SYDVKM. The V and J ends lost 7 bases and 9 bases respectively, with 22 bases between them. The CDR3 region is CASTLADRGGVQYF. CDR3 in DNA: TGTGCCAGCACCCTAGCAGATAGGGGGGGGGTGCAGTACTTC.

This clonotype was detected ten times or more. The chain couples TRBV28 to TRBJ2-7; 7 bases are shared with TRBD2. Germline V gene lookup returns CDR1 MDHEN and CDR2 SYDVKM. CDR3 size: 15 residues. The V gene end was trimmed by 5 bases and the J gene end by 2 bases; junction bases not matched to a gene: 9. CDR3 region: CASSPAGAGTYEQYF. Here the CDR3 DNA reads TGTGCCAGCAGTCCCGCGGGAGCGGGGACCTACGAGCAGTACTTC.

This clonotype came up many times. The chain carries TRBV16 and TRBJ2-1; TRBD2 matches at 8 bases. Germline-derived CDR1 and CDR2 are KGHSY and FQNENV. The CDR3 runs 17 residues. Germline trimming cut 4 bases from V and 8 bases from J; bases unmatched to any gene: 16. The CDR3 DNA reads TGTGCCAGCAGCCTCGGACATAGGCGGGGGGCAATGTATGAGCAGTTCTTC. It translates to CASSLGHRRGAMYEQFF. The whole variable domain, remainder taken from reference TRBV16 and TRBJ2-1, is GEEVAQTPKHLVRGEGQKAKLYCAPIKGHSYVFWYQQVLKNEFKFLISFQNENVFDETGMPKERFSAKCLPNSPCSLEIQATKLEDSAVYFCASSLGHRRGAMYEQFFGPGTRLTVL.

V and J are TRBV6-2 or TRBV6-3 and TRBJ2-7; D uncertain. CDR1 and CDR2 (germline): MNHEY, SVGEGT. V lost 2 bases to trimming and J lost 0 bases, with 17 bases between them. The CDR3 is 17 amino acids. The CDR3 sequence: CASSYGFGSRTSYEQYF. CDR3 bases: TGTGCCAGCAGTTACGGGTTTGGCAGTCGTACCTCCTACGAGCAGTACTTC.

This clonotype has only a few counts. V gene TRBV7-9 combines with J gene TRBJ2-2; TRBD1 matches 8 bases. From germline, CDR1 is SEHNR and CDR2 FQNEAQ (reference sequence). Unmatched junction bases numbered 3, after V lost 5 bases and J lost 1 base. This CDR3 is built from 15 residues. CDR3 amino acids: CASSPGTGNTGELFF. The CDR3 DNA is TGTGCCAGCAGCCCCGGGACAGGGAACACCGGGGAGCTGTTTTTT.

This clonotype was detected many times. The rearrangement uses TRBV7-2 and TRBJ2-1; D not certain. Per germline, CDR1 SGHTA and CDR2 FQGNSA. Trimming took 5 bases from V and 10 from J, leaving 9 bases between them. This CDR3 region has 11 residues. The CDR3 nucleotides are TGTGCCAGCAGCCCCTCCCTAGAGCAGTTCTTC. This encodes CASSPSLEQFF. Full variable domain (outside the CDR3, taken from reference TRBV7-2 and TRBJ2-1): GAGVSQSPSNKVTEKGKDVELRCDPISGHTALYWYRQSLGQGLEFLIYFQGNSAPDKSGLPSDRFSAERTGGSVSTLTIQRTQQEDSAVYLCASSPSLEQFFGPGTRLTVL.

The rearrangement uses TRBV28 and TRBJ1-5; D perhaps matches TRBD1 (5 bases). This CDR3 is built from 16 residues. Trimming took 2 bases from V and 2 from J, leaving 13 bases between them. The V gene's germline CDR1 is MDHEN and CDR2 SYDVKM. The DNA for the CDR3 is TGTGCCAGCAGTTTACCCCGGCAGGGCGGCAATCAGCCCCAGCATTTT. This gives the protein CASSLPRQGGNQPQHF.

This clonotype was observed at least ten times. CDR3 nucleotides: TGCAGTCTAGCGGGAGCAACAGATACGCAGTATTTT. Protein sequence: CSLAGATDTQYF. This rearrangement joins TRBV20-1 to TRBJ2-3, with 10 bases matching TRBD2. Germline V gene lookup returns CDR1 DFQATT and CDR2 SNEGSKA (reference sequence). The CDR3 is made up of 12 amino acids. The J segment lost 3 bases and the V segment lost 8 bases, leaving 2 bases of the junction unmatched.

This clonotype has a count of ten or more. The chain recombines TRBV28 with TRBJ1-6, with 9 bases that match TRBD1. This CDR3 spans 15 amino acids. With 6 bases clipped from V and 8 bases from J, the junction kept 8 bases outside the gene matches. Germline assignment: CDR1 MDHEN and CDR2 SYDVKM. The CDR3 protein is CASSSLGTGYSPLHF. The CDR3 DNA reads TGTGCCAGCAGCTCCCTCGGGACAGGGTATTCACCCCTCCACTTT.

This clonotype was observed at least ten times. The rearrangement joins TRBV3-1 to TRBJ2-3; D unclear. The CDR3 contains 11 residues. The germline V and J ends were trimmed by 2 bases and 14 bases, with 11 bases remaining between them. The germline V gene has CDR1 LGHDT and CDR2 YNNKEL (reference sequence). The CDR3 DNA follows: TGTGCCAGCAGCCAATTGTTGAGTTGGTATTTT. This gives the protein CASSQLLSWYF.

This clonotype was detected many times. The CDR3 loop reads CASRPTARPDEQYF. CDR3 nucleotides: TGTGCCAGCAGACCCACGGCCAGGCCGGACGAGCAGTACTTC. The rearrangement links TRBV3-1 to TRBJ2-7; D is unclear. The germline gives CDR1 LGHDT, CDR2 YNNKEL (reference sequence). Trimming cost V 6 bases and J 5 bases, with 17 bases left between them. This CDR3 region has 14 residues.

This clonotype was detected ten times or more. The genes are TRBV20-1 and TRBJ2-3; perhaps D is TRBD1 or TRBD2 (5 bases each). The CDR3 has 13 residues. Trimming pared 4 bases from V and 8 bases from J, leaving 16 bases between. The germline V gene has CDR1 DFQATT and CDR2 SNEGSKA (reference sequence). The CDR3 nucleotides are TGCAGTGCTATAGAGTTGGGGGATCGTACGCAGTATTTT. This codes for CSAIELGDRTQYF.

In this sample, this clonotype turned up many times. V usage is TRBV6-5 and J usage is TRBJ2-5; 9 bases agree with TRBD2. Germline trimming cut 10 bases from V and 5 bases from J; bases unmatched to any gene: 14. The CDR3 covers 15 residues. The germline V gene has CDR1 MNHEY and CDR2 SVGAGI. The CDR3: CATQRVAGAGETQYF. The CDR3 coding sequence is TGTGCCACCCAGAGGGTAGCGGGGGCTGGGGAGACCCAGTACTTC.

This clonotype occurred many times. J is TRBJ2-7 and V is TRBV19; 8 nucleotides align to TRBD1. Germline lookup yields CDR1 LNHDA and CDR2 SQIVND (reference sequence). J gave up 5 bases and V 3 bases, and 6 bases lay outside the gene matches. This CDR3 comprises 14 residues. CDR3 DNA: TGTGCCAGTAGTATCCGGGACAGGCCCCACGAGCAGTACTTC. Protein product: CASSIRDRPHEQYF.

This clonotype showed up many times. This chain uses TRBV6-1 with TRBJ2-3; D remains ambiguous. V was pared by 5 bases and J by 0 bases, with 9 bases between. Per germline, CDR1 MNHNS and CDR2 SASEGT. The CDR3 spans 14 residues. The CDR3 protein is CASSWAASTDTQYF. CDR3 coding DNA: TGTGCCAGCAGTTGGGCTGCTAGCACAGATACGCAGTATTTT.

By sample share, this clonotype is medium-sized. The rearrangement links TRBV7-2 to TRBJ1-1; weak D call: TRBD1 (5 bases). CDR1 is SGHTA, CDR2 FQGNSA, per germline. V lost 1 base and J 5 bases, leaving 14 bases between the germline ends. CDR3 length: 15 amino acids. The CDR3 is CASSLGAGISTEAFF. CDR3 sequence (DNA): TGTGCCAGCAGCTTAGGGGCAGGGATAAGTACTGAAGCTTTCTTT.

This clonotype came up a few times. The chain joins TRBV28 to TRBJ2-7; D may be TRBD1 or TRBD2 (5 bases each). This CDR3 has 14 amino acids. Germline-derived CDR1 and CDR2 are MDHEN and SYDVKM. V shed 10 bases and J shed 4 bases, with 20 bases lying between them. The CDR3 DNA is TGTGCCATCAGAGGGGAGCGGAAGAAGTACGAGCAGTACTTC. It yields the protein CAIRGERKKYEQYF.

This clonotype was seen repeatedly, ten times or more. The rearrangement joins TRBV18 to TRBJ1-1, with TRBD1 as a possible D gene (6 bases). Germline V gene data show CDR1 as KGHSH and CDR2 as LQKENI. V dropped 10 bases and J dropped 6 bases, with 15 bases sitting between them. The CDR3 covers 12 residues. The DNA for the CDR3 is TGTGCCACAGAACAGGGAAAAGCTGAAGCTTTCTTT. It translates to CATEQGKAEAFF.

This clonotype has more than one count but fewer than ten. The chain has TRBV11-2 and TRBJ1-5, with D tentatively TRBD1 (5 bases). This CDR3 is 14 amino acids long. The germline CDR1 and CDR2 sequences are SGHAT and FQNNGV. V was shortened by 3 bases and J by 3 bases, with 9 bases between the two germline ends. The CDR3 region is CASSLEGDNQPQHF. The CDR3 DNA follows: TGTGCCAGCAGCTTGGAAGGGGACAATCAGCCCCAGCATTTT.

In its sample, this clonotype was seen many times. The chain has TRBV24-1 and TRBJ2-3; D is perhaps TRBD1 (5 bases). This CDR3 has 15 residues. Germline CDR1 reads KGHDR; CDR2 reads SFDVKD. The ends were cut back, 1 base at V and 0 bases at J, with 7 bases in the middle. Written as DNA, the CDR3 is TGTGCCACCAGTGATTTCACAGGTAGCACAGATACGCAGTATTTT. Protein product: CATSDFTGSTDTQYF.

This clonotype was picked up a small number of times. The rearrangement links TRBV27 to TRBJ2-3; the D gene is possibly TRBD2 (6 bases). Trimming left V 5 bases short and J 4 bases short, with 10 bases between. In germline, CDR1 is MNHEY, CDR2 SMNVEV (reference sequence). The CDR3 has 13 residues. The CDR3 reads CASSPGGADTQYF. DNA for the CDR3: TGTGCCAGCAGTCCAGGCGGGGCAGATACGCAGTATTTT.

This clonotype occurred many times. The CDR3 DNA is TGTGCCAGCAGCTTCACCGGGACAGGGGGAAATCAGCCCCAGCATTTT. As protein: CASSFTGTGGNQPQHF. The rearrangement links TRBV5-4 to TRBJ1-5, with 11 bases identical to TRBD1. The V gene end was trimmed by 2 bases and the J gene end by 4 bases; junction bases not matched to a gene: 5. CDR1 is SGHNT, CDR2 YYREEE, per germline (reference sequence). The CDR3 loop spans 16 amino acids.

The sample holds many counts of this clonotype. CDR3 in DNA: TGTGCCAGCAGCTATCACAGCGGAACTGAAGCTTTCTTT. Residues: CASSYHSGTEAFF. This chain uses TRBV13 with TRBJ1-1, with D unresolved. The germline CDR1 and CDR2 sequences are PRHDT and FYEKMQ (reference sequence). The CDR3 is 13 amino acids. V lost 4 bases to trimming and J lost 5 bases, with 11 bases between them. Variable domain in full (rest from reference TRBV13 and TRBJ1-1): AAGVIQSPRHLIKEKRETATLKCYPIPRHDTVYWYQQGPGQDPQFLISFYEKMQSDKGSIPDRFSAQQFSDYHSELNMSSLELGDSALYFCASSYHSGTEAFFGQGTRLTVV.

This clonotype was picked up many times. The chain couples TRBV5-1 to TRBJ1-2; weak D call: TRBD1 (6 bases). The CDR3 covers 12 residues. From germline, CDR1 is SGHRS and CDR2 YFSETQ. V lost 2 bases and J 7 bases, leaving 9 bases between the germline ends. DNA for the CDR3: TGCGCCAGCAGCTTAGGACAGTTTGGCTACACCTTC. Translation gives CASSLGQFGYTF. The full variable domain, its missing parts supplied by reference TRBV5-1 and TRBJ1-2, is KAGVTQTPRYLIKTRGQQVTLSCSPISGHRSVSWYQQTPGQGLQFLFEYFSETQRNKGNFPGRFSGRQFSNSRSEMNVSTLELGDSALYLCASSLGQFGYTFGSGTRLTVV.

The CDR3 sequence: CASSYSRQVQPQHF. The CDR3 DNA reads as TGTGCCAGCAGTTACTCGAGGCAAGTTCAGCCCCAGCATTTT. V gene TRBV6-5 combines with J gene TRBJ1-5; D not certain. The CDR3 totals 14 residues. Germline CDR1 and CDR2: MNHEY and SVGAGI. The V gene lost 0 bases and the J gene lost 6 bases, with 9 bases spanning the gap.

This clonotype was counted many times. The rearrangement links TRBV7-9 to TRBJ2-7; TRBD1 agrees at 7 bases. V lost 5 bases and J lost 5; bases outside the gene matches: 3. The CDR3 runs 12 residues. Germline CDR1 is SEHNR and CDR2 is FQNEAQ (reference sequence). The CDR3, as DNA: TGTGCCAGCAGCCGCGACAGGGACGAGCAGTACTTC. Its translation: CASSRDRDEQYF. Full variable domain (outside the CDR3, taken from reference TRBV7-9 and TRBJ2-7): DTGVSQNPRHKITKRGQNVTFRCDPISEHNRLYWYRQTLGQGPEFLTYFQNEAQLEKSRLLSDRFSAERPKGSFSTLEIQRTEQGDSAMYLCASSRDRDEQYFGPGTRLTVT.